The 25 T cell receptor beta chains listed next were all sequenced from one sample in a study of graft-versus-host responses after intestinal transplantation. Here immunoSEQ multiplex PCR was the method, and the copy in TCRdb shows in-frame clones only, minus some. The sample includes about 150,000 clones, nearly 95% of them seen just once. These receptors have no known antigen. The source was unstimulated CD4+ T cells sorted from spleen or lymph node cells, collected before intestinal transplant. The receptors were gathered from a human donor who received an intestinal transplant.

This clone was found once. The rearrangement joins TRBV6-5 to TRBJ2-4; TRBD1 or TRBD2 may be the D gene (5 bases each). Germline assignment: CDR1 MNHEY and CDR2 SVGAGI. The ends were cut back, 2 bases at V and 9 bases at J, with 14 bases in the middle. The CDR3 extends over 14 amino acids. CDR3 region: CASSYGGPSAIQYF. CDR3 nucleotide sequence: TGTGCCAGCAGTTACGGGGGTCCGTCGGCCATTCAGTACTTC.

V and J are TRBV30 and TRBJ2-3; 11 positions match TRBD2. The CDR3 loop spans 16 amino acids. Per the germline V gene, CDR1 is GTSNPN and CDR2 is SVGIG (reference sequence). V was clipped by 0 bases and J by 6 bases; unmatched bases: 8. This CDR3 reads CAWSVGLAGGFDTQYF. CDR3 coding DNA: TGTGCCTGGAGTGTAGGGCTAGCGGGAGGCTTCGATACGCAGTATTTT.

This clone was seen just once. The chain links TRBV6-5 to TRBJ2-5; D unresolved. The ends were cut back, 6 bases at V and 3 bases at J, with 14 bases in the middle. This CDR3 has 14 amino acids. Germline CDR1 is MNHEY and CDR2 is SVGAGI. DNA of the CDR3: TGTGCCAGCAGGGGCCTGGACGTGGAAGAGACCCAGTACTTC. Translated: CASRGLDVEETQYF.

V gene TRBV15 combines with J gene TRBJ2-1; 8 bases are shared with TRBD1. The CDR3 sequence is 14 residues long. Germline-derived CDR1 and CDR2 are LNHNV and YYDKDF (reference sequence). V lost 3 bases, J lost 9 bases, and 7 bases stayed unmatched. The CDR3 DNA reads TGTGCCACCAGCAGCGATGGACAGGGCGGTGAGCAGTTCTTC. Translated: CATSSDGQGGEQFF.

The V call is TRBV18, the J call TRBJ2-5; 8 bases are a match to TRBD1. The J segment lost 2 bases and the V segment lost 3 bases, leaving 14 bases of the junction unmatched. Per germline, CDR1 KGHSH and CDR2 LQKENI. CDR3 length: 18 residues. CDR3 sequence (DNA): TGTGCCAGCTCACCGACGACAGGGGCCGGGGGTCGTCAAGAGACCCAGTACTTC. Amino acids: CASSPTTGAGGRQETQYF. Variable domain in full (rest from reference TRBV18 and TRBJ2-5): NAGVMQNPRHLVRRRGQEARLRCSPMKGHSHVYWYRQLPEEGLKFMVYLQKENIIDESGMPKERFSAEFPKEGPSILRIQQVVRGDSAAYFCASSPTTGAGGRQETQYFGPGTRLLVL.

J is TRBJ1-2 and V is TRBV4-2; D may be TRBD1 (6 bases). CDR3 length: 14 amino acids. Trimming removed 0 bases at V and 4 bases at J, with 9 bases between. Germline loops: CDR1 LGHNA, CDR2 YNFKEQ. The CDR3, as DNA: TGTGCCAGCAGCCAAGATACAGGGACCTATGGCTACACCTTC. It specifies CASSQDTGTYGYTF.

The count of this clone is one. The chain combines TRBV4-2 with TRBJ2-7, with 10 bases aligning to TRBD1. The CDR3 consists of 15 residues. Germline trimming cut 1 base from V and 6 bases from J; bases unmatched to any gene: 6. Germline CDR1 and CDR2: LGHNA and YNFKEQ. The CDR3 protein is CASSQAGTGVLEQYF. CDR3 nucleotides: TGTGCCAGCAGCCAAGCCGGGACAGGGGTTCTCGAGCAGTACTTC.

This clone was counted a few times. V usage is TRBV28 and J usage is TRBJ1-4; weak D call: TRBD1 (6 bases). V gave up 3 bases and J gave up 8 bases, with 19 bases separating them. Germline V gene data show CDR1 as MDHEN and CDR2 as SYDVKM. CDR3 size: 16 residues. CDR3: CASSFGGGGSYEKLFF. Written as DNA, the CDR3 is TGTGCCAGCAGTTTTGGGGGAGGGGGTTCGTACGAAAAACTGTTTTTT.

The genes are TRBV15 and TRBJ1-1; no firm D call. The CDR3 runs 13 residues. V lost 0 bases and J lost 7, with 9 bases in between. Per germline, CDR1 LNHNV and CDR2 YYDKDF (reference sequence). The CDR3 bases are TGTGCCACCAGCAGAGATCCATCCGTTGAAGCTTTCTTT. It specifies CATSRDPSVEAFF.

CDR3 in amino acids: CASSKGGQGDEQYF. The CDR3, as DNA: TGTGCCAGCAGCAAAGGTGGGCAGGGGGACGAGCAGTACTTC. This rearrangement joins TRBV7-9 to TRBJ2-5; TRBD1 matches at 7 bases. The J call may be faulty, since TRBJ2-7 better matches the DNA end. CDR3 length: 14 residues. In germline, CDR1 is SEHNR, CDR2 FQNEAQ (reference sequence).

The chain carries TRBV14 and TRBJ1-2, with D perhaps matching TRBD1 (6 bases). The V and J ends lost 1 base and 8 bases respectively, with 14 bases between them. Germline V gene sequence: CDR1 SGHDN, CDR2 FVKESK. The CDR3 spans 14 residues. The CDR3 region is CASSQALIQGGYTF. CDR3 bases: TGTGCCAGCAGCCAAGCCTTAATTCAGGGGGGCTACACCTTC.

The chain carries TRBV10-3 and TRBJ2-3; 9 bases are shared with TRBD2. CDR1 and CDR2 from the germline V gene are ENHRY and SYGVKD. The CDR3 contains 16 residues. The V and J ends lost 10 bases and 2 bases, in that order; junction bases with no gene match: 13. The CDR3 protein is CASNSLAGGPTDTQYF. CDR3 sequence (DNA): TGTGCCAGCAACTCACTAGCGGGTGGTCCCACAGATACGCAGTATTTT.

The sample holds one count of this clone. This chain uses TRBV28 with TRBJ2-7, with D perhaps matching TRBD1 or TRBD2 (5 bases each). The V and J ends lost 5 bases and 2 bases respectively, with 13 bases between them. Looked up from germline, CDR1 is MDHEN and CDR2 is SYDVKM. The CDR3 loop spans 14 amino acids. CDR3 amino acids: CASSIPGPAYEQYF. CDR3 nucleotide sequence: TGTGCCAGCAGTATACCGGGACCGGCCTACGAGCAGTACTTC.

This chain uses TRBV28 with TRBJ1-5; D is ambiguous. The germline V gene encodes CDR1 MDHEN and CDR2 SYDVKM. The CDR3 consists of 13 residues. V gave up 7 bases and J gave up 0 bases, with 7 bases separating them. The CDR3 DNA reads TGTGCCAGCACCGAACGTAGCAATCAGCCCCAGCATTTT. Translated: CASTERSNQPQHF.

The rearrangement uses TRBV2 and TRBJ2-1, with D uncertain. Per germline, CDR1 SNHLY and CDR2 FYNNEI. V dropped 7 bases and J dropped 5 bases, with 12 bases sitting between them. The CDR3 sequence is 13 residues long. The CDR3: CASKVDRNNEQFF. CDR3 nucleotide sequence: TGTGCCAGCAAGGTGGATCGGAACAATGAGCAGTTCTTC.

This clone has just a few counts. The gene calls are TRBV28 and TRBJ1-5; TRBD1 agrees at 8 bases. This CDR3 is 14 amino acids long. V lost 5 bases and J lost 6; bases outside the gene matches: 6. Germline loops: CDR1 MDHEN, CDR2 SYDVKM. The CDR3 coding sequence is TGTGCCAGCAGTGGGACAGGTTTGCCTCAGCCCCAGCATTTT. Its translation is CASSGTGLPQPQHF.

The gene calls are TRBV18 and TRBJ2-1; D is undetermined. Germline CDR1 is KGHSH and CDR2 is LQKENI. The CDR3 loop spans 16 amino acids. V lost 0 bases and J 3 bases, leaving 12 bases between the germline ends. The CDR3 sequence: CASSPPVRNFYNEQFF. For the CDR3, the DNA is TGTGCCAGCTCACCACCGGTCAGGAACTTCTACAATGAGCAGTTCTTC.

The chain uses TRBV7-6 and TRBJ2-6, with D tentatively TRBD1 or TRBD2 (5 bases each). Trimming left V 1 base short and J 0 bases short, with 13 bases between. CDR3 length: 18 residues. Germline V gene sequence: CDR1 SGHVS, CDR2 FNYEAQ. This CDR3 is CASSLVGPQSSGANVLTF. CDR3 sequence (DNA): TGTGCCAGCAGCTTAGTGGGACCACAGAGCTCTGGGGCCAACGTCCTGACTTTC.

This chain uses TRBV5-1 with TRBJ1-4, with 8 bases matching TRBD1. V was pared by 0 bases and J by 7 bases, with 14 bases of the junction left unmatched. Germline CDR1 and CDR2: SGHRS and YFSETQ. This CDR3 comprises 18 residues. CDR3 bases: TGCGCCAGCAGCTTGGCCCGGACAGGGCTGCTGTCCGGTGAAAAACTGTTTTTT. Protein: CASSLARTGLLSGEKLFF.

This chain links TRBV6-5 with TRBJ2-3; D is unresolved. This CDR3 is built from 14 residues. V shed 6 bases and J shed 2 bases, with 12 bases lying between them. The germline V gene has CDR1 MNHEY and CDR2 SVGAGI. The CDR3 loop reads CASSDRLATDTQYF. The CDR3 coding sequence is TGTGCCAGCAGCGACCGCCTGGCCACAGATACGCAGTATTTT.

The chain links TRBV28 to TRBJ1-1, with D possibly matching TRBD1 (6 bases). The CDR3 loop spans 16 amino acids. Germline-derived CDR1 and CDR2 are MDHEN and SYDVKM. The V and J ends lost 6 bases and 0 bases respectively, with 17 bases between them. CDR3 residues: CASRTSGAGVNTEAFF. The CDR3 DNA reads as TGTGCCAGCAGGACTTCGGGGGCTGGGGTGAACACTGAAGCTTTCTTT. Using reference TRBV28 and TRBJ1-1 for the parts outside the CDR3, the full variable domain is DVKVTQSSRYLVKRTGEKVFLECVQDMDHENMFWYRQDPGLGLRLIYFSYDVKMKEKGDIPEGYSVSREKKERFSLILESASTNQTSMYLCASRTSGAGVNTEAFFGQGTRLTVV.

The CDR3: CASTTRGSYNEQFF. CDR3 coding DNA: TGTGCCAGTACTACCAGGGGGTCCTACAATGAGCAGTTCTTC. The genes are TRBV19 and TRBJ2-1, with 7 bases fitting TRBD1. Looked up from germline, CDR1 is LNHDA and CDR2 is SQIVND (reference sequence). The CDR3 length is 14 residues. Losses at the gene ends were 7 bases for V and 1 base for J; bases not matched to a gene: 4.

This chain uses TRBV27 with TRBJ1-5, with D perhaps TRBD1 (6 bases). This CDR3 contains 13 residues. With 5 bases removed from V and 4 bases from J, the gap between germline ends came to 9 bases. The germline gives CDR1 MNHEY, CDR2 SMNVEV (reference sequence). CDR3 sequence (DNA): TGTGCCAGCAGTGGGACACCTAATCAGCCCCAGCATTTT. Translating it yields CASSGTPNQPQHF.

V gene TRBV18 combines with J gene TRBJ2-7, with 9 positions matching TRBD1. This CDR3 has 14 amino acids. V lost 6 bases to trimming and J lost 4 bases; unmatched junction nucleotides: 7. Germline V gene lookup returns CDR1 KGHSH and CDR2 LQKENI. CDR3 DNA sequence: TGTGCCAGCTCCCCGACAGGGGGGGATTACGAGCAGTACTTC. Its translation: CASSPTGGDYEQYF.

The chain has TRBV27 and TRBJ2-7; the match to TRBD2 covers 11 bases. The V gene end was trimmed by 7 bases and the J gene end by 1 base; junction bases not matched to a gene: 15. The CDR3 runs to 18 residues. CDR1 MNHEY and CDR2 SMNVEV come from the germline V gene (reference sequence). The CDR3 bases are TGTGCCAGCACCACCCTCAGTCTGGGGACTAGCGGTTCCTACGAGCAGTACTTC. This gives the protein CASTTLSLGTSGSYEQYF.